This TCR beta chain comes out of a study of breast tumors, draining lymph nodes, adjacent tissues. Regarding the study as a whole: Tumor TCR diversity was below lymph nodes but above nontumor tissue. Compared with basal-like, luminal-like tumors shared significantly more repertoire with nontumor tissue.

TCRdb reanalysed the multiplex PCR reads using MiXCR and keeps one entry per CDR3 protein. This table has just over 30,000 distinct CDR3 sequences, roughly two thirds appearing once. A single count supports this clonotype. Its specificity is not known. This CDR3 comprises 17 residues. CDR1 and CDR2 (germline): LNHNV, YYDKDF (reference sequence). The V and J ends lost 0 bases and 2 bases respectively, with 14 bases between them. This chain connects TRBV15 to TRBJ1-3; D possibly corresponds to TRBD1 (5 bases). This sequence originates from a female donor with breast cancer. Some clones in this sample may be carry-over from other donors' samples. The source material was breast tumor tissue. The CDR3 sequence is CATSRDESRGAGNTIYF. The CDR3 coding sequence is TGTGCCACCAGCAGAGACGAATCTCGGGGCGCTGGAAACACCATATATTTT.